These 17 T cell receptor beta chains came from one sample sequenced in a study of naive and memory T cell subsets. The antigens these receptors bind are not known. Findings of the study overall: Possibly reflecting memory cells re-expressing CD45RA, a few larger clonotypes occurred in naive repertoires, especially CD8.

The beta constant-region primer was an equimolar mix of two oligonucleotides covering TRBC1 and TRBC2. Nested alpha and beta constant-region primers with the SP2 primer drove four PCR rounds on ligated cDNA. TCRdb passed the UMI-ligation and nested PCR reads through MiXCR, listing each CDR3 protein once. The sample lists approximately 150,000 distinct CDR3 sequences; approximately 18% were seen once. The sequencing sample was made of naive CD8+ T cells from blood. The receptors originated from a human donor in good health.

This clonotype was seen only a few times. The CDR3 is CASSEDTVAYNEQFF. CDR3 nucleotides: TGTGCCAGCAGTGAAGACACTGTCGCCTACAATGAGCAGTTCTTC. The chain uses TRBV25-1 and TRBJ2-1; D unresolved. Germline-derived CDR1 and CDR2 are MGHDK and SYGVNS. The CDR3 sequence is 15 residues long. V was pared by 2 bases and J by 2 bases, with 10 bases between.

The sample holds a few counts of this clonotype. This chain's CDR3 is CSVVDGSGANVLTF. The CDR3 DNA follows: TGCAGCGTCGTAGACGGCTCTGGGGCCAACGTCCTGACTTTC. The V call is TRBV29-1, the J call TRBJ2-6; no definite D call. Per germline, CDR1 SQVTM and CDR2 ANQGSEA. Between the trimmed V and J ends, which lost 6 bases and 0 bases, there was a span of 9 bases. This CDR3 is built from 14 residues. The full variable domain, in which reference TRBV29-1 and TRBJ2-6 provide the parts outside the CDR3, is SAVISQKPSRDICQRGTSLTIQCQVDSQVTMMFWYRQQPGQSLTLIATANQGSEATYESGFVIDKFPISRPNLTFSTLTVSNMSPEDSSIYLCSVVDGSGANVLTFGAGSRLTVL.

The chain uses TRBV3-1 and TRBJ2-1, with TRBD1 identical over 7 bases. The CDR3 extends over 14 amino acids. Germline CDR1 and CDR2: LGHDT and YNNKEL (reference sequence). V shed 5 bases and J 8 bases; nucleotides not matched to a gene: 9. The DNA for the CDR3 is TGTGCCAGCAGCTCATCGACAGGGTGGGATGAGCAGTTCTTC. Amino acids: CASSSSTGWDEQFF.

The chain couples TRBV4-1 to TRBJ1-1; D not certain. The CDR3 extends over 12 amino acids. The germline CDR1 and CDR2 sequences are MGHRA and YSYEKL. V lost 1 base to trimming and J lost 7 bases, with 7 bases between them. CDR3 loop: CASSQVDGEAFF. DNA for the CDR3: TGCGCCAGCAGCCAAGTTGATGGTGAAGCTTTCTTT.

The CDR3 protein is CASSFSQKYSNQPQHF. CDR3 bases: TGTGCCAGCAGTTTTTCGCAGAAGTATAGCAATCAGCCCCAGCATTTT. The rearrangement links TRBV28 to TRBJ1-5; D gene ambiguous. CDR3 size: 16 residues. Germline assignment: CDR1 MDHEN and CDR2 SYDVKM. V lost 3 bases and J 0 bases, leaving 12 bases between the germline ends.

This clonotype was picked up a small number of times. The chain links TRBV6-5 to TRBJ2-7; 7 bases agree with TRBD1. This CDR3 comprises 15 residues. CDR1 and CDR2 from the germline V gene are MNHEY and SVGAGI. The V segment lost 6 bases and the J segment 4 bases; nucleotides outside the gene matches: 12. CDR3 DNA sequence: TGTGCCAGCAGACTATCGACAGGGTCTTTATACGAGCAGTACTTC. As protein: CASRLSTGSLYEQYF.

This clonotype was detected only a few times. This rearrangement joins TRBV12-3 or TRBV12-4 to TRBJ2-3; D unresolved. V was trimmed by 8 bases and J by 4 bases, leaving 13 bases between them. The CDR3 is made up of 13 amino acids. In DNA, the CDR3 is TGTGCCAGCGGATCCTCTCGGGCAGATACGCAGTATTTT. Its translation is CASGSSRADTQYF.

The V and J genes are TRBV3-1 and TRBJ1-5; D is unresolved. With 1 base removed from V and 5 bases from J, the gap between germline ends came to 12 bases. Germline CDR1 reads LGHDT; CDR2 reads YNNKEL (reference sequence). This CDR3 is 15 amino acids long. The CDR3 DNA is TGTGCCAGCAGCCAAGGTATGCGGCAGCATCAGCCCCAGCATTTT. The encoded protein is CASSQGMRQHQPQHF.

This clonotype was found a few times. The chain carries TRBV12-3 or TRBV12-4 and TRBJ2-7; D is unclear. V was clipped by 7 bases and J by 3 bases, with 10 bases between them. The CDR3 has 12 amino acids. The CDR3 DNA is TGTGCCAGCACTCTGGGAAACTACGAGCAGTACTTC. It encodes CASTLGNYEQYF.

The genes are TRBV5-4 and TRBJ2-5; no firm D call. CDR3 length: 17 residues. Germline V gene data show CDR1 as SGHNT and CDR2 as YYREEE (reference sequence). Deletions cut 0 bases from V and 0 bases from J, with 15 bases between. The CDR3 nucleotides read TGTGCCAGCAGCTTGGGGGTCGGTGACACGTACCAAGAGACCCAGTACTTC. Amino acid sequence: CASSLGVGDTYQETQYF.

The chain couples TRBV25-1 to TRBJ1-1, with D maybe TRBD1 (5 bases). V lost 1 base to trimming and J lost 1 base, with 16 bases between them. The CDR3 contains 17 residues. Germline V gives CDR1 MGHDK, CDR2 SYGVNS. CDR3 protein: CASSEFWVTASNTEAFF. The CDR3 DNA is TGTGCCAGCAGTGAATTTTGGGTGACAGCTTCGAACACTGAAGCTTTCTTT.

The DNA of the CDR3 is TGTGCCAGCAGCTCCTACAGGGTTCAGCCCCAGCATTTT. This sequence encodes CASSSYRVQPQHF. The rearrangement links TRBV7-2 to TRBJ1-5; tentatively, D is TRBD1 (6 bases). This CDR3 spans 13 amino acids. The V gene lost 4 bases and the J gene lost 6 bases, with 10 bases spanning the gap. CDR1 and CDR2 (germline): SGHTA, FQGNSA.

This clonotype came up a few times. This chain connects TRBV20-1 to TRBJ1-2; D not resolved. Deletions cut 6 bases from V and 13 bases from J, with 12 bases between. Germline CDR1 is DFQATT and CDR2 is SNEGSKA (reference sequence). The CDR3 sequence is 9 residues long. The CDR3 here is CSARIPGTF. The CDR3 bases are TGCAGTGCGAGGATCCCAGGCACCTTC.

V usage is TRBV30 and J usage is TRBJ2-7; the D gene is possibly TRBD1 (6 bases). Germline assignment: CDR1 GTSNPN and CDR2 SVGIG (reference sequence). The V end lost 3 bases, the J end lost 3 bases, and 15 bases lay between the germline ends. This CDR3 region has 14 residues. The CDR3: CAWSGDTLVYEQYF. The CDR3 coding sequence is TGTGCCTGGAGCGGGGACACACTCGTCTACGAGCAGTACTTC.

This chain connects TRBV4-1 to TRBJ2-5; 7 bases line up with TRBD1. CDR1 MGHRA and CDR2 YSYEKL come from the germline V gene. There are 14 residues in the CDR3. Trimming at V came to 6 bases and at J to 2 bases, leaving 6 bases not matched to a gene. The DNA of the CDR3 is TGCGCCAGCAGTCCCGGACAGGATCAAGAGACCCAGTACTTC. It yields the protein CASSPGQDQETQYF.

The chain joins TRBV6-6 to TRBJ1-2, with D tentatively TRBD1 (5 bases). Per germline, CDR1 MNHNY and CDR2 SVGAGI (reference sequence). This CDR3 has 16 residues. The V gene lost 7 bases and the J gene lost 3 bases, with 21 bases spanning the gap. The CDR3 nucleotides are TGTGCCAGCACCCTTGGGGGTGAGATTATCGACTATGGCTACACCTTC. Its protein is CASTLGGEIIDYGYTF.

This rearrangement joins TRBV19 to TRBJ2-1; D remains ambiguous. Trimming took 10 bases from V and 6 from J, leaving 10 bases between them. The CDR3 covers 11 residues. Germline V gene lookup returns CDR1 LNHDA and CDR2 SQIVND (reference sequence). The CDR3, as DNA: TGTGCCATCGCTTCCCCCAATGAGCAGTTCTTC. Translating it yields CAIASPNEQFF.